The 23 T cell receptor beta chains given below trace back to one sample, sequenced in a study of shared clonotypes between healthy human individuals. Using immunoSEQ multiplex PCR, the repertoire was profiled, and TCRdb retains in-frame clones only, with some absent. The sample lists about 380,000 clones, about 96% occurring once. Specimen: memory CD8+ T cells sorted from blood. The subset denotes: CD45RO+ cells pooled with CCR7-negative TemRA cells. The receptors derive from a man under 40 in good health.

The chain combines TRBV19 with TRBJ2-7; 8 bases agree with TRBD1. Trimming cost V 6 bases and J 0 bases; bases outside gene matches: 7. The CDR3 is 15 amino acids. Germline V lookup: CDR1 LNHDA, CDR2 SQIVND (reference sequence). Written as DNA, the CDR3 is TGTGCCAGTAGCGATAGGGACAGGAGCTCCTACGAGCAGTACTTC. Translation: CASSDRDRSSYEQYF.

The chain employs TRBV2 and TRBJ1-3; no clear D gene. V was trimmed by 6 bases and J by 2 bases, leaving 14 bases between them. This CDR3 spans 15 amino acids. Germline CDR1 is SNHLY and CDR2 is FYNNEI. CDR3 amino acids: CASSGRPGPGNTIYF. The CDR3 nucleotides are TGTGCCAGCAGCGGTCGACCCGGGCCTGGAAACACCATATATTTT.

CDR3 residues: CASSPSGTDTQYF. CDR3 nucleotide sequence: TGCGCCAGCAGCCCGAGCGGCACAGATACGCAGTATTTT. The chain combines TRBV5-1 with TRBJ2-3; D is ambiguous. The V and J ends lost 4 bases and 1 base respectively, with 7 bases between them. This CDR3 region has 13 residues. Per germline, CDR1 SGHRS and CDR2 YFSETQ.

The chain employs TRBV5-8 and TRBJ2-5, with D possibly matching TRBD2 (5 bases). Germline CDR1 reads SGHTS; CDR2 reads YDEGEE. Trimming took off 4 bases at V and 4 bases at J, with 14 bases between the two ends. This CDR3 has 14 residues. The CDR3 reads CASSPSGLSETQYF. For the CDR3, the DNA is TGTGCCAGCAGCCCGAGCGGTCTATCAGAGACCCAGTACTTC.

The V call is TRBV5-1, the J call TRBJ2-1, with 10 bases that match TRBD1. V shed 2 bases and J 4 bases; nucleotides not matched to a gene: 3. Germline CDR1 is SGHRS and CDR2 is YFSETQ. CDR3 length: 15 amino acids. The CDR3 region has the DNA TGCGCCAGCAGCTTAATGGGACAGGGGTACAATGAGCAGTTCTTC. This codes for CASSLMGQGYNEQFF.

This sequence joins TRBV7-2 and TRBJ1-3; D ambiguous. V shed 1 base and J shed 0 bases, with 13 bases lying between them. The CDR3 contains 17 residues. The germline V gene encodes CDR1 SGHTA and CDR2 FQGNSA. DNA for the CDR3: TGTGCCAGCAGCTTAGGCGGGTCACCTAGCTCTGGAAACACCATATATTTT. Amino acids: CASSLGGSPSSGNTIYF.

This clone appeared once. The chain is built from TRBV7-9 and TRBJ2-1; D remains ambiguous. In germline, CDR1 is SEHNR, CDR2 FQNEAQ (reference sequence). This CDR3 has 14 residues. The V gene lost 1 base and the J gene lost 2 bases, with 6 bases spanning the gap. The CDR3 spells CASSLDSTYNEQFF. DNA of the CDR3: TGTGCCAGCAGCTTAGACTCTACCTACAATGAGCAGTTCTTC.

The chain joins TRBV13 to TRBJ2-1, with D possibly matching TRBD2 (5 bases). Germline V gene sequence: CDR1 PRHDT, CDR2 FYEKMQ (reference sequence). The CDR3 contains 13 residues. Deletions cut 2 bases from V and 4 bases from J, with 6 bases between. The CDR3 sequence is CASSLRDYNEQFF. CDR3 DNA: TGTGCCAGCAGCTTACGGGATTACAATGAGCAGTTCTTC.

This clone appeared once. The J gene is TRBJ2-2, the V gene TRBV7-9; 9 nucleotides agree with TRBD2. CDR3 length equals 18 residues. With V trimmed by 0 bases and J by 7 bases, 12 bases remained unmatched. Germline values: CDR1 SEHNR, CDR2 FQNEAQ (reference sequence). CDR3 DNA: TGTGCCAGCAGCTTAGCCCGGCTAGCGGGAAGCCAGGGCGGGGAGCTGTTTTTT. Amino acids: CASSLARLAGSQGGELFF. Full variable domain (rest looked up from reference TRBV7-9 and TRBJ2-2): DTGVSQNPRHKITKRGQNVTFRCDPISEHNRLYWYRQTLGQGPEFLTYFQNEAQLEKSRLLSDRFSAERPKGSFSTLEIQRTEQGDSAMYLCASSLARLAGSQGGELFFGEGSRLTVL.

With respect to this clone: Other DNA sequences in the same sample also yield this CDR3. V and J are TRBV19 and TRBJ2-3, with D uncertain. The V gene lost 1 base and the J gene lost 4 bases, with 3 bases spanning the gap. Per the germline V gene, CDR1 is LNHDA and CDR2 is SQIVND (reference sequence). CDR3 length: 12 amino acids. The CDR3 spells CASSIVPDTQYF. In DNA form, the CDR3 reads TGTGCCAGTAGTATAGTCCCAGATACGCAGTATTTT. Together with reference TRBV19 and TRBJ2-3, the CDR3 gives the full variable domain: DGGITQSPKYLFRKEGQNVTLSCEQNLNHDAMYWYRQDPGQGLRLIYYSQIVNDFQKGDIAEGYSVSREKKESFPLTVTSAQKNPTAFYLCASSIVPDTQYFGPGTRLTVL.

The V gene is TRBV7-9, the J gene TRBJ2-7; tentatively, D is TRBD2 (5 bases). The CDR3 is 12 amino acids. V was clipped by 5 bases and J by 4 bases, with 9 bases between them. Germline values: CDR1 SEHNR, CDR2 FQNEAQ (reference sequence). The CDR3 sequence is CASSQSGYEQYF. CDR3 bases: TGTGCCAGCAGCCAATCGGGATACGAGCAGTACTTC.

The V gene is TRBV5-1, the J gene TRBJ2-7; D is uncertain. V was cut by 9 bases and J by 3 bases, with 16 bases left in between. Per germline, CDR1 SGHRS and CDR2 YFSETQ. The CDR3 totals 13 residues. The CDR3 DNA reads as TGCGCCACCTCCTTAAGGGCAGGCTACGAGCAGTACTTC. Its translation: CATSLRAGYEQYF.

DNA for the CDR3: TGTGCCAGCAGCCCTATGGGGGGAGCGACCGGGGAGCTGTTTTTT. Translating gives CASSPMGGATGELFF. This chain links TRBV7-2 with TRBJ2-2; TRBD2 might be the D (6 bases). The CDR3 covers 15 residues. Trimming cost V 5 bases and J 5 bases, with 15 bases left between them. CDR1 is SGHTA and CDR2 is FQGNSA in the germline V gene.

The CDR3 is CASSRSMAEQYF. DNA for the CDR3: TGTGCCAGCAGCCGTTCTATGGCCGAGCAGTACTTC. V is TRBV11-2 and J is TRBJ2-7; D is unclear. The germline gives CDR1 SGHAT, CDR2 FQNNGV. Trimming took off 5 bases at V and 6 bases at J, with 11 bases between the two ends. The CDR3 length is 12 residues.

The chain couples TRBV19 to TRBJ2-7; TRBD1 aligns across 7 bases. V was pared by 4 bases and J by 6 bases, with 0 bases of the junction left unmatched. The CDR3 contains 11 residues. Germline CDR1 and CDR2: LNHDA and SQIVND (reference sequence). The CDR3 nucleotides are TGTGCCAGTAGTACAGGGGGCGAGCAGTACTTC. Protein product: CASSTGGEQYF.

The gene calls are TRBV28 and TRBJ2-1; possible D gene TRBD2, 6 bases. CDR3 length: 15 residues. Germline values: CDR1 MDHEN, CDR2 SYDVKM. V was clipped by 9 bases and J by 0 bases, with 15 bases between them. This chain's CDR3 is CASKIAVNSYNEQFF. CDR3 in DNA: TGTGCCAGTAAAATAGCGGTCAACTCCTACAATGAGCAGTTCTTC.

The rearrangement links TRBV4-1 to TRBJ1-4, with a tentative D call TRBD1 (5 bases). V was shortened by 0 bases and J by 5 bases, with 13 bases between the two germline ends. CDR3 length equals 16 residues. CDR1 is MGHRA, CDR2 YSYEKL, per germline. The CDR3 spells CASSQDRGTGNEKLFF. CDR3 bases: TGCGCCAGCAGCCAAGATCGGGGGACGGGGAATGAAAAACTGTTTTTT.

As concerns this clone: Other DNA sequences in the same sample also yield this CDR3. The chain couples TRBV5-1 to TRBJ2-1, with D hard to call. V lost 0 bases to trimming and J lost 0 bases, with 4 bases between them. The CDR3 has 14 residues. Germline V lookup: CDR1 SGHRS, CDR2 YFSETQ. The CDR3 DNA reads as TGCGCCAGCAGCTTGGGGAGCTCCTACAATGAGCAGTTCTTC. It specifies CASSLGSSYNEQFF. The full variable domain, completed using reference TRBV5-1 and TRBJ2-1, is KAGVTQTPRYLIKTRGQQVTLSCSPISGHRSVSWYQQTPGQGLQFLFEYFSETQRNKGNFPGRFSGRQFSNSRSEMNVSTLELGDSALYLCASSLGSSYNEQFFGPGTRLTVL.

Remarks on this clone: Other DNA sequences from this sample encode an identical CDR3 as well. The chain has TRBV5-1 and TRBJ2-3; 10 bases agree with TRBD2. J lost 3 bases, V lost 2 bases, and 3 bases had no gene match. Germline V gene lookup returns CDR1 SGHRS and CDR2 YFSETQ. The CDR3 contains 15 residues. CDR3 region: CASSLASGRTDTQYF. DNA of the CDR3: TGCGCCAGCAGCTTAGCTAGCGGGAGAACAGATACGCAGTATTTT.

This clone turned up a few times. The chain joins TRBV30 to TRBJ1-4, with D perhaps TRBD1 (6 bases). Trimming left V 2 bases short and J 8 bases short, with 12 bases between. The CDR3 extends over 13 amino acids. Germline values: CDR1 GTSNPN, CDR2 SVGIG (reference sequence). The DNA for the CDR3 is TGTGCCTGGAGTTCACAGCAGGGGGAAAAACTGTTTTTT. Translating gives CAWSSQQGEKLFF.

The rearrangement links TRBV2 to TRBJ1-2; TRBD1 aligns across 7 bases. From germline, CDR1 is SNHLY and CDR2 FYNNEI. This CDR3 is built from 12 residues. The junction had 4 bases not matched to a gene; V was cut back by 6 bases and J by 6 bases. The CDR3 DNA reads as TGTGCCAGCAGCCGGGACAGTCATGGCTACACCTTC. This codes for CASSRDSHGYTF.

CDR3 in amino acids: CARSPWRGRGRSNQPQHF. Written as DNA, the CDR3 is TGTGCCAGAAGCCCCTGGAGGGGCAGGGGAAGGAGCAATCAGCCCCAGCATTTT. The chain has TRBV5-3 and TRBJ1-5; D perhaps matches TRBD1 (6 bases). TRBV5-3 is an ORF, with its function uncertain. V dropped 4 bases and J dropped 1 base, with 21 bases sitting between them. The CDR3 loop spans 18 amino acids.

The chain couples TRBV4-1 to TRBJ2-1; D unclear. Between the trimmed V and J ends, which lost 1 base and 6 bases, there was a span of 7 bases. This CDR3 spans 13 amino acids. Germline CDR1 is MGHRA and CDR2 is YSYEKL. CDR3 coding DNA: TGCGCCAGCAGCCAAGGGGGTTCCAATGAGCAGTTCTTC. This codes for CASSQGGSNEQFF.